These 15 T cell receptor beta chains came from one sample sequenced in a study of beta chain features in type 1 diabetes. Reverse transcription of all isolated RNA meant that expressed TCRB transcripts were sequenced. The repertoire was sequenced with immunoSEQ multiplex PCR; TCRdb's copy has only in-frame clones and lacks some. The sample includes 130,000 to 150,000 clones, nearly 50% of them seen just once. The specimen was Tregs from blood. These receptors came from a man aged 18 to 29 in good health.

In DNA form, the CDR3 reads TGTGCCAGCAGCCCTTCTCGGGGGACAGGTCAACAGGTGCAGTACTTC. Amino acids: CASSPSRGTGQQVQYF. The chain recombines TRBV7-2 with TRBJ2-7; TRBD1 aligns across 8 bases. V trimming: 5 bases; J trimming: 9 bases; junction bases outside the gene matches: 18. Germline V CDR1 and CDR2: SGHTA, FQGNSA. CDR3 length: 16 residues.

The chain links TRBV5-1 to TRBJ2-5; no definite D call. This CDR3 has 13 residues. V lost 3 bases and J lost 3, with 9 bases in between. Looked up from germline, CDR1 is SGHRS and CDR2 is YFSETQ. As DNA, the CDR3 is TGCGCCAGCAGCTCTCGGAGTAAAGAGACCCAGTACTTC. Amino acid sequence: CASSSRSKETQYF.

The chain has TRBV7-9 and TRBJ1-3; maybe TRBD1 (5 bases). V was clipped by 2 bases and J by 5 bases, with 7 bases between them. CDR1 and CDR2 from the germline V gene are SEHNR and FQNEAQ (reference sequence). This CDR3 contains 13 residues. CDR3 in amino acids: CASSLPGRNTIYF. CDR3 DNA: TGTGCCAGCAGCTTACCAGGGAGAAACACCATATATTTT. Full variable domain (outside the CDR3, taken from reference TRBV7-9 and TRBJ1-3): DTGVSQNPRHKITKRGQNVTFRCDPISEHNRLYWYRQTLGQGPEFLTYFQNEAQLEKSRLLSDRFSAERPKGSFSTLEIQRTEQGDSAMYLCASSLPGRNTIYFGEGSWLTVV.

This clone has only a few counts. The chain links TRBV4-3 to TRBJ2-7, with TRBD1 identical over 7 bases. After removal of 4 bases from V and 1 base from J, the junction contained 13 bases not matched to a gene. Germline V lookup: CDR1 LGHNA, CDR2 YSLEER. This CDR3 has 17 amino acids. CDR3 amino acids: CASSRYLPGQTSYEQYF. CDR3 sequence (DNA): TGCGCCAGCAGCCGCTACCTTCCGGGACAGACTTCCTACGAGCAGTACTTC.

A note on this clone: Its ends do not fully match the called genes, so a read error is possible. This chain uses TRBV19 with TRBJ2-2; the match to TRBD1 covers 7 bases. Germline CDR1 reads LNHDA; CDR2 reads SQIVND (reference sequence). The CDR3 loop spans 15 amino acids. The DNA for the CDR3 is TGTGTCAGTAGCAGAGGGGGCAATGGCGTGAGGGAGCTGTTTTTT. This sequence encodes CVSSRGGNGVRELFF.

CDR3 protein: CAWSYRSYEQYF. The DNA of the CDR3 is TGTGCCTGGAGCTACAGGAGCTACGAGCAGTACTTC. The chain couples TRBV30 to TRBJ2-7, with a tentative D call TRBD1 (5 bases). Trimming removed 3 bases from V and 3 bases from J, with 9 bases in between. Germline CDR1 is GTSNPN and CDR2 is SVGIG (reference sequence). The CDR3 runs 12 residues. The complete variable domain, with remaining parts taken from reference TRBV30 and TRBJ2-7, reads SQTIHQWPATLVQPVGSPLSLECTVEGTSNPNLYWYRQAAGRGLQLLFYSVGIGQISSEVPQNLSASRPQDRQFILSSKKLLLSDSGFYLCAWSYRSYEQYFGPGTRLTVT.

The gene calls are TRBV14 and TRBJ2-1, with a possible D match to TRBD2 (6 bases). Trimming left V 4 bases short and J 9 bases short, with 19 bases between. The CDR3 is 15 amino acids. The V gene's germline CDR1 is SGHDN and CDR2 FVKESK. The CDR3 region is CASSLGASVYGEQFF. CDR3 nucleotides: TGTGCCAGCAGCCTCGGGGCTAGCGTGTATGGTGAGCAGTTCTTC.

This clone has more than one count but fewer than ten. The J gene is TRBJ1-6, the V gene TRBV6-6, with 9 bases matching TRBD1. Germline CDR1 reads MNHNY; CDR2 reads SVGAGI (reference sequence). The CDR3 length is 14 residues. V gave up 5 bases and J gave up 8 bases; unmatched junction bases: 4. CDR3 coding DNA: TGTGCCAGCAGTCCCGGGACAGGGTATTCACCCCTCCACTTT. Amino acids: CASSPGTGYSPLHF.

The J gene is TRBJ2-2, the V gene TRBV5-1; TRBD1 might be the D (6 bases). Deletions cut 3 bases from V and 2 bases from J, with 11 bases between. Germline CDR1 reads SGHRS; CDR2 reads YFSETQ. The CDR3 contains 15 residues. Written as DNA, the CDR3 is TGCGCCAGCAGCTACCCGACAGGCAACACCGGGGAGCTGTTTTTT. It yields the protein CASSYPTGNTGELFF.

This clone was picked up a small number of times. This CDR3 reads CASSNARTRNYGYTF. The CDR3 nucleotides read TGTGCCAGCAGCAACGCCAGGACTAGGAACTATGGCTACACCTTC. This chain links TRBV19 with TRBJ1-2, with unresolved D. Between the trimmed V and J ends, which lost 9 bases and 2 bases, there was a span of 19 bases. Per germline, CDR1 LNHDA and CDR2 SQIVND (reference sequence). The CDR3 has 15 amino acids.

The rearrangement uses TRBV7-2 and TRBJ2-6; D is uncertain. The CDR3 is 14 residues long. Trimming removed 3 bases at V and 0 bases at J, with 3 bases between. The V gene's germline CDR1 is SGHTA and CDR2 FQGNSA. Written as DNA, the CDR3 is TGTGCCAGCAGCTTCCGCTCTGGGGCCAACGTCCTGACTTTC. The encoded protein is CASSFRSGANVLTF.

The chain recombines TRBV7-2 with TRBJ2-6; 9 bases agree with TRBD1. The ends lost 5 bases at V and 4 bases at J; junction bases unmatched: 6. This CDR3 is 16 amino acids long. The germline V gene encodes CDR1 SGHTA and CDR2 FQGNSA. As DNA, the CDR3 is TGTGCCAGCAGCGCTACAGGGGGCGCCGGGGCCAACGTCCTGACTTTC. This translates into CASSATGGAGANVLTF.

V gene TRBV6-5 combines with J gene TRBJ1-3, with D maybe TRBD1 (5 bases). From germline, CDR1 is MNHEY and CDR2 SVGAGI. The V gene lost 6 bases and the J gene lost 0 bases, with 12 bases spanning the gap. There are 15 residues in the CDR3. CDR3 bases: TGTGCCAGCAGAAAGATGGGGGGCTCTGGAAACACCATATATTTT. Amino acid sequence: CASRKMGGSGNTIYF.

The chain employs TRBV4-3 and TRBJ1-2; 7 bases agree with TRBD1. This CDR3 region has 15 residues. V shed 4 bases and J 5 bases; nucleotides not matched to a gene: 10. Germline assignment: CDR1 LGHNA and CDR2 YSLEER. The CDR3 spells CASSPAPGTVYGYTF. The CDR3 nucleotides read TGCGCCAGCAGCCCAGCTCCCGGGACAGTTTATGGCTACACCTTC.

The chain has TRBV28 and TRBJ2-7, with D perhaps TRBD1 (7 bases). Trimming pared 2 bases from V and 3 bases from J, leaving 23 bases between. Germline V gives CDR1 MDHEN, CDR2 SYDVKM. The CDR3 totals 18 residues. CDR3 protein: CASSLPTRRGLTLYEQYF. The CDR3 region has the DNA TGTGCCAGCAGTTTACCCACCAGGAGGGGGCTAACCCTCTACGAGCAGTACTTC.